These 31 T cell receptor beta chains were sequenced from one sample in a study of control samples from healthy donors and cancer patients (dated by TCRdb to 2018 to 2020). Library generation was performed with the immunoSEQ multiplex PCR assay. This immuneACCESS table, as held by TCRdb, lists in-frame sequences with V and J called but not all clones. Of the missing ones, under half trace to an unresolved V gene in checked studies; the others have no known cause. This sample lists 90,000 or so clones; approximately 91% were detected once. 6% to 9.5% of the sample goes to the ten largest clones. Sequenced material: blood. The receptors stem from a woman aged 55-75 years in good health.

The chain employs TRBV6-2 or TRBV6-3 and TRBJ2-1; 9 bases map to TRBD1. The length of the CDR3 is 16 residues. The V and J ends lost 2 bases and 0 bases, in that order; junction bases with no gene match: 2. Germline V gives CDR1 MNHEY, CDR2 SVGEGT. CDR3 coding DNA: TGTGCCAGCAGTTACGGACAGGGGCGCTCCTACAATGAGCAGTTCTTC. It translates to CASSYGQGRSYNEQFF.

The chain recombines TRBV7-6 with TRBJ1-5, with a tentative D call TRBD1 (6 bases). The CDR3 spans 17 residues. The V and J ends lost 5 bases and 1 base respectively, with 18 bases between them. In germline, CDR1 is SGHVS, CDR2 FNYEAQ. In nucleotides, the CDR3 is TGTGCCAGCAGCCCCCAGATTTCGCAGGGGAGCAATCAGCCCCAGCATTTT. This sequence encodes CASSPQISQGSNQPQHF.

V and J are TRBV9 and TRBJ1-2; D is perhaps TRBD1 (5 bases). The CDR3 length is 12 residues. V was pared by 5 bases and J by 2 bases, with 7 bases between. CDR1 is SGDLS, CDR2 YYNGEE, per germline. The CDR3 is CASSWDNYGYTF. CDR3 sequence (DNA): TGTGCCAGCAGTTGGGACAACTATGGCTACACCTTC.

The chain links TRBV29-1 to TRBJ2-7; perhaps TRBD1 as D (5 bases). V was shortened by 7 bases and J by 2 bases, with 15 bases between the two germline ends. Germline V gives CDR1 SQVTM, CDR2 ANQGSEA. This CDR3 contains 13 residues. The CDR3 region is CSATQGFPYEQYF. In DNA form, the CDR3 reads TGCAGCGCGACTCAGGGTTTTCCCTACGAGCAGTACTTC.

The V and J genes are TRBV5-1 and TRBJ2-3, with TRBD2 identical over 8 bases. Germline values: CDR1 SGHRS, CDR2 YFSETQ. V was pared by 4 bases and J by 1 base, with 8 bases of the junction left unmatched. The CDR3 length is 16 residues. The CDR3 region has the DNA TGCGCCAGCAGCGAGGGAGCGGGGGCCCGCACAGATACGCAGTATTTT. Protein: CASSEGAGARTDTQYF.

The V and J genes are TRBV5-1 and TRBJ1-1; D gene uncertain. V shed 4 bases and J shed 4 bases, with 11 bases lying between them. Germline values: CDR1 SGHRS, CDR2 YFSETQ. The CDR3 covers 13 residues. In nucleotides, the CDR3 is TGCGCCAGCAGCCCGCTGGAGGGCACTGAAGCTTTCTTT. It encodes CASSPLEGTEAFF. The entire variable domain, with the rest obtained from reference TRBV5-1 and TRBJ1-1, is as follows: KAGVTQTPRYLIKTRGQQVTLSCSPISGHRSVSWYQQTPGQGLQFLFEYFSETQRNKGNFPGRFSGRQFSNSRSEMNVSTLELGDSALYLCASSPLEGTEAFFGQGTRLTVV.

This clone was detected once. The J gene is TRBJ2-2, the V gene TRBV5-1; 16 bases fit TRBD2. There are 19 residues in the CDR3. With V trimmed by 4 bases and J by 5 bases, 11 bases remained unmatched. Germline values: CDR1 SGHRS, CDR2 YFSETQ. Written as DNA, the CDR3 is TGCGCCAGCAGCCCCTCAGGGACTAGCGGGGGGGCCGGGACCGGGGAGCTGTTTTTT. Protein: CASSPSGTSGGAGTGELFF.

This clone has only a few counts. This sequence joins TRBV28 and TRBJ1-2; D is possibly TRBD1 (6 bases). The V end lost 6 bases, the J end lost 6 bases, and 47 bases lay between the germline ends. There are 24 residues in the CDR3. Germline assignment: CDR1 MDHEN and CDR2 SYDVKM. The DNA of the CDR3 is TGTGCCAGCAGCCTTGGGGGTTCTTCCTTAGGGTGGCCAGGGGTCGCCGCAGGAGGGAATGGCTACACCTTC. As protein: CASSLGGSSLGWPGVAAGGNGYTF.

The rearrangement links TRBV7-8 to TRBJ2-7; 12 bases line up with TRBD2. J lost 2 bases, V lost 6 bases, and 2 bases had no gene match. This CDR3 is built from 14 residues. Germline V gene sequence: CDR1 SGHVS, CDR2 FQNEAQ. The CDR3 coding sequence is TGTGCCAGCAGTGCTAGCGGGAGGGCCTACGAGCAGTACTTC. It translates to CASSASGRAYEQYF. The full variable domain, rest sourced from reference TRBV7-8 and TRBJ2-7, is GAGVSQSPRYKVAKRGQDVALRCDPISGHVSLFWYQQALGQGPEFLTYFQNEAQLDKSGLPSDRFFAERPEGSVSTLKIQRTQQEDSAVYLCASSASGRAYEQYFGPGTRLTVT.

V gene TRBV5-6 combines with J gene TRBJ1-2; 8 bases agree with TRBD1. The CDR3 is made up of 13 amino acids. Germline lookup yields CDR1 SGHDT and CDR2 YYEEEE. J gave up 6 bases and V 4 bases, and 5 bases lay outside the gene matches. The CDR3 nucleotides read TGTGCCAGCAGCCCGGACAGGGTAGATGGCTACACCTTC. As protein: CASSPDRVDGYTF.

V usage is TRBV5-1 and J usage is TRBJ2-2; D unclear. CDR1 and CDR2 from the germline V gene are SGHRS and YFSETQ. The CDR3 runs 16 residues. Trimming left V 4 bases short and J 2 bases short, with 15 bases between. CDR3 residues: CASSRTLTLNTGELFF. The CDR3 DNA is TGCGCCAGCAGCCGGACCCTTACCCTTAACACCGGGGAGCTGTTTTTT.

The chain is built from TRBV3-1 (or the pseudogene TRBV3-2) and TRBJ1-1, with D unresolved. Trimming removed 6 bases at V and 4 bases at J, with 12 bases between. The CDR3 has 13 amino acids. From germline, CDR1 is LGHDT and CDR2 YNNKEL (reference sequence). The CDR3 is CASSPSWGTEAFF. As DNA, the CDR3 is TGTGCCAGCAGTCCGTCCTGGGGCACTGAAGCTTTCTTT.

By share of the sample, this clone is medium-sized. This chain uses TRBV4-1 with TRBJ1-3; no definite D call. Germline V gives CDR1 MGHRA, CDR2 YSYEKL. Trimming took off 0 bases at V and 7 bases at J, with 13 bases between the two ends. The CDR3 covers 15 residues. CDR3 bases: TGCGCCAGCAGCCAAGACCCCGGCCTGGGGAACACCATATATTTT. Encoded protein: CASSQDPGLGNTIYF.

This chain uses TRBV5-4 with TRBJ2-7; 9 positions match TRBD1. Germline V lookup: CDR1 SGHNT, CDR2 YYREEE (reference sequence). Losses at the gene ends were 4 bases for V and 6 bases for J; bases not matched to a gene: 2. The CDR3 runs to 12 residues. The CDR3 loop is CASSKTGGEQYF. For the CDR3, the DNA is TGTGCCAGCAGCAAGACAGGGGGCGAGCAGTACTTC.

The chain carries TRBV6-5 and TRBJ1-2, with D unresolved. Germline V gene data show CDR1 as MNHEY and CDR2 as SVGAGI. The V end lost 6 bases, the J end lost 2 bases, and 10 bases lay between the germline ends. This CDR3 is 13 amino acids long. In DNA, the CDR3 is TGTGCCAGCAGGGTGTCGAGCAACTATGGCTACACCTTC. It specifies CASRVSSNYGYTF.

Here the CDR3 DNA reads TGTGCCAGCAGTTCTAAAACAGGGGGCAGCAATCAGCCCCAGCATTTT. This encodes CASSSKTGGSNQPQHF. The V gene is TRBV6-6, the J gene TRBJ1-5, with 9 positions matching TRBD1. This CDR3 has 16 amino acids. Germline V gene sequence: CDR1 MNHNY, CDR2 SVGAGI (reference sequence). V gave up 4 bases and J gave up 1 base; unmatched junction bases: 5.

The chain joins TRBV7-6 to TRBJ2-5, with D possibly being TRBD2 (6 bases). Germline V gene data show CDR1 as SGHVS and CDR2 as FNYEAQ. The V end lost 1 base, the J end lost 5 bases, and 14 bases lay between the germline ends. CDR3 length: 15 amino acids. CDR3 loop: CASSLGRGREETQYF. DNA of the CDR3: TGTGCCAGCAGCTTAGGGAGGGGTCGGGAGGAGACCCAGTACTTC.

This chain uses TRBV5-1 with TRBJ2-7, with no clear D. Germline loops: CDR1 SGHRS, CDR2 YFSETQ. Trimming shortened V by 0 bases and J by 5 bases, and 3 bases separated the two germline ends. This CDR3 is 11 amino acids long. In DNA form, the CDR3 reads TGCGCCAGCAGCTTGGGCCACGAGCAGTACTTC. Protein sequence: CASSLGHEQYF. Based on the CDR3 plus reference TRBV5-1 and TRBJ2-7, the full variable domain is KAGVTQTPRYLIKTRGQQVTLSCSPISGHRSVSWYQQTPGQGLQFLFEYFSETQRNKGNFPGRFSGRQFSNSRSEMNVSTLELGDSALYLCASSLGHEQYFGPGTRLTVT.

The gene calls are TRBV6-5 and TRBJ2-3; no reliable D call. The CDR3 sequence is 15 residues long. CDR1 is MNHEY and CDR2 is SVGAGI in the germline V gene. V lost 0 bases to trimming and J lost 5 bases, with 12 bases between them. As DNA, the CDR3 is TGTGCCAGCAGTTACTCGAGAGTGATGAGAGATACGCAGTATTTT. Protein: CASSYSRVMRDTQYF.

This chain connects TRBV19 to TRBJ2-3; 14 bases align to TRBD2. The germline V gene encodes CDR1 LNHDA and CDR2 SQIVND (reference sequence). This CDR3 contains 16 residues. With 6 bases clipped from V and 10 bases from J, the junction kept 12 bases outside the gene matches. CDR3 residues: CASRTTSGGASSAQYF. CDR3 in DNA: TGTGCCAGTAGGACGACTAGCGGGGGGGCCTCTTCCGCGCAGTATTTT.

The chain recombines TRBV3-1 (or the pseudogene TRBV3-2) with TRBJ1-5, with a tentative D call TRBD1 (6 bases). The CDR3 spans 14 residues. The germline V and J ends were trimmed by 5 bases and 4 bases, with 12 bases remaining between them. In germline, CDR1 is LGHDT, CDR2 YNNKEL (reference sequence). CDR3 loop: CASSFRQGNQPQHF. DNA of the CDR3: TGTGCCAGCAGCTTCCGCCAGGGGAATCAGCCCCAGCATTTT.

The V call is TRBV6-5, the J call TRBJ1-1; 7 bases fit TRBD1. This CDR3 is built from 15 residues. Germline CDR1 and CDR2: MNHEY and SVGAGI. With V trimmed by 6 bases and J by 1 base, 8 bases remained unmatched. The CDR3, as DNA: TGTGCCAGCAGGGTGGACAGGCTACCGAACACTGAAGCTTTCTTT. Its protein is CASRVDRLPNTEAFF.

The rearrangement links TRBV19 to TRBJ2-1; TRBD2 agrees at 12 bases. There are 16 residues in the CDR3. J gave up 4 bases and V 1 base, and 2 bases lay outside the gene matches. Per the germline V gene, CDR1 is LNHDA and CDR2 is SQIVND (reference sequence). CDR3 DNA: TGTGCCAGTAGTATAGGACTAGCGGGAGTTTACAATGAGCAGTTCTTC. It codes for CASSIGLAGVYNEQFF.

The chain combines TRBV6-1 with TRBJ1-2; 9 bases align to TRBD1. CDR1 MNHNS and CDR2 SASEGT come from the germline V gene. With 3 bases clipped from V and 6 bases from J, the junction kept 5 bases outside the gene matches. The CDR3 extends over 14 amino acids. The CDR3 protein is CASSDGRTGDGYTF. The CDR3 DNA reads TGTGCCAGCAGTGATGGTAGGACAGGGGATGGCTACACCTTC.

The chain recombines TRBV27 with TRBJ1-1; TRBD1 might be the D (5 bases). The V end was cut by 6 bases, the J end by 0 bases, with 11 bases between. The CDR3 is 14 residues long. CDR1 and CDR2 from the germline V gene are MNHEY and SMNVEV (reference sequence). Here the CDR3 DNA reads TGTGCCAGCAGCCTGACAGATATGAACACTGAAGCTTTCTTT. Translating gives CASSLTDMNTEAFF.

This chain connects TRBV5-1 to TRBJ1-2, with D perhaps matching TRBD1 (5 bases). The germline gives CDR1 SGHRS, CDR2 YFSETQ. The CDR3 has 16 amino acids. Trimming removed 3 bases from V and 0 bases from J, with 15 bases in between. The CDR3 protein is CASSSGTGPSNYGYTF. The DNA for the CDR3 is TGCGCCAGCAGCTCCGGGACGGGACCTTCTAACTATGGCTACACCTTC.

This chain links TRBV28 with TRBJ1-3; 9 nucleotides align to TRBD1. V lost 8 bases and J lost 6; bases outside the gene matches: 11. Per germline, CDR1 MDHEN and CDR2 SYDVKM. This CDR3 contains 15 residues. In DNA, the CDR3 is TGTGCCAGCTCCCCCGCCGGGGACAGGGAAAACACCATATATTTT. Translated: CASSPAGDRENTIYF.

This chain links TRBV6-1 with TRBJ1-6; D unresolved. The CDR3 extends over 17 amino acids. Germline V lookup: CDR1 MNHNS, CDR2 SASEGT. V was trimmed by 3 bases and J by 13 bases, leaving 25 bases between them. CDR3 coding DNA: TGTGCCAGCAGTGACGCCCCTAATATCCTAAGCGGACTCCCCCTCCACTTT. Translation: CASSDAPNILSGLPLHF.

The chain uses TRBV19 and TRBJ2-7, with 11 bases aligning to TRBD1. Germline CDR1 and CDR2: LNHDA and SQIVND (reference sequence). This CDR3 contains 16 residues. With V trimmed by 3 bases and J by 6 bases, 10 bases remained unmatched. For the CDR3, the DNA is TGTGCCAGTAGTATGTTCCCCCGGGACAGGGGGACCGAGCAGTACTTC. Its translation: CASSMFPRDRGTEQYF.

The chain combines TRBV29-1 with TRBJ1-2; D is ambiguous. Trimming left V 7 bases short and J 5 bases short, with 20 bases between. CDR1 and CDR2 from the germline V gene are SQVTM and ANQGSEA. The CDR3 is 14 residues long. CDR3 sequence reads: CSADRVRSDYGYTF. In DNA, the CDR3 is TGCAGCGCCGATAGGGTCCGTTCCGATTATGGCTACACCTTC.

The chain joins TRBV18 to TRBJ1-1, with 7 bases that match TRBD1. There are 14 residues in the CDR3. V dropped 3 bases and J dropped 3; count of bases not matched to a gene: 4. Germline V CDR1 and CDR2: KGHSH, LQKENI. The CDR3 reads CASSPTGQDTEAFF. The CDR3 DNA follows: TGTGCCAGCTCACCTACCGGACAGGACACTGAAGCTTTCTTT.